The sequence of this TCR beta chain was determined in a study of vaccination and CD4 T cells after COVID-19. The treatment denotes: roughly 10-day PBMC culture with coronavirus spike peptide pools or control peptides (ViraFEST assay). This clonotype was seen only once. Its antigen is still unknown. The germline V gene encodes CDR1 LNHNV and CDR2 YYDKDF (reference sequence). The V and J ends lost 3 bases and 7 bases respectively, with 24 bases between them. CDR3 size: 17 residues. Sequencing of the DNA from cultured CD4+ T cells was carried out with the Oncomine TCR Beta short-read assay. TCRdb passed the PCR reads through MiXCR, listing each CDR3 protein once. The sample lists about 12,000 distinct CDR3 sequences, approximately 46% occurring once.

This receptor was identified in a human donor who had recovered from COVID-19. V is TRBV15 and J is TRBJ2-5; TRBD2 might be the D (6 bases). The material sequenced was CD4+ T cells from blood, cultured in vitro. This chain's CDR3 is CATSRGGTTMSMGTQYF. The CDR3 DNA sequence: TGTGCCACCAGCAGGGGCGGGACGACAATGTCTATGGGGACCCAGTACTTC.